These T cell receptor beta chains were read from a single sample in a study of OX40 agonist ivuxolimab in advanced cancers. TCRdb's table, derived via immunoSEQ multiplex PCR, lists solely in-frame clones and lacks some. The table lists around 94,000 clones, around 85% of them singletons. Sequencing used CD4+ or CD8+ T cells sorted from blood, obtained in a trial of the OX40 agonist ivuxolimab. The source of these receptors is an adult with an advanced solid tumor such as melanoma, head and neck, liver or kidney cancer. Each CDR3 is given with its conserved first and last residue. A D gene is named only where the DNA matches it firmly. Expanded clones are given a class, and other clones once, few, many or no size at all.

DNA	CDR3	size	V	J	D
TGTGCCTGGAGTAGGAGCACTACCTTCTACGAGCAGTACTTC	CAWSRSTTFYEQYF	NA	TRBV30	TRBJ2-7	NA
TGTGCCAGCAGCTTTGGACTGGGAGAAGAGACCCAGTACTTC	CASSFGLGEETQYF	once	TRBV7-9	TRBJ2-5	NA
TGCGCCAGCAGCTCACTAGGACAAGAGACCCAGTACTTC	CASSSLGQETQYF	NA	TRBV5-1	TRBJ2-5	NA
TGTGCCAGCAGCTGGACTAGCGGGAGGTCCTACGAGCAGTACTTC	CASSWTSGRSYEQYF	NA	TRBV7-3	TRBJ2-7	TRBD2
TGTGCCAGCTCACGGGCGCCTCGTGAAAACATTCAGTACTTC	CASSRAPRENIQYF	NA	TRBV18	TRBJ2-4	NA
TGTGCCAGCAGTTCACCTAGCGCGCTCACAGATACGCAGTATTTT	CASSSPSALTDTQYF	NA	TRBV28	TRBJ2-3	NA
TGTGCCAGCACTCTCTATGCGACTAGCGCCCCGGTTGACGAGCAGTACTTC	CASTLYATSAPVDEQYF	NA	TRBV27	TRBJ2-7	TRBD2
TGTGCCAGCAGCTTAGACCTAGGGACAGGGGCGGTTAACTATGGCTACACCTTC	CASSLDLGTGAVNYGYTF	NA	TRBV7-2	TRBJ1-2	TRBD1
TGCGCCAGCAGCCTCACTAGCCCCGGGGAGCTGTTTTTT	CASSLTSPGELFF	NA	TRBV5-1	TRBJ2-2	NA
TGTGCCACGGGTGCTAGCGTGAATGAGCAGTTCTTC	CATGASVNEQFF	NA	TRBV7-9	TRBJ2-1	NA
TGCGCCAGCAGCCAAGATCTTGAGGATCCGGAGCAGTACTTC	CASSQDLEDPEQYF	NA	TRBV4-3	TRBJ2-7	NA
TGTGCCAGCAGCCCAAGACAGGGGGAGGGCGGGGAGCTGTTTTTT	CASSPRQGEGGELFF	NA	TRBV9	TRBJ2-2	TRBD1
TGTGCCAGCAGGGAGTCCGGGAATCAGCCCCAGCATTTT	CASRESGNQPQHF	few	TRBV2	TRBJ1-5	NA
TGTGCCTGGGGTACTGGGTATAGCACAGATACGCAGTATTTT	CAWGTGYSTDTQYF	NA	TRBV30	TRBJ2-3	NA
TGTGCCAGCAGCTTTTCGGGGAGAAATACTGAAGCTTTCTTT	CASSFSGRNTEAFF	NA	TRBV11-1	TRBJ1-1	NA
TGTGCCAGCAGCCCCGGGACTAGCGGGAGCTTAGGGGAGACCCAGTACTTC	CASSPGTSGSLGETQYF	NA	TRBV5-4	TRBJ2-5	TRBD2
TGCGGGCGGCTAGCTGGGGATGAGCAGTTCTTC	CGRLAGDEQFF	NA	TRBV20-1	TRBJ2-1	NA
TGCGCCAGCAGCTTGGACAGGGCGAACACTGAAGCTTTCTTT	CASSLDRANTEAFF	few	TRBV5-1	TRBJ1-1	NA
TGTGCCAGCAGCTTATCCAGGGAGGGAGATACGCAGTATTTT	CASSLSREGDTQYF	NA	TRBV7-2	TRBJ2-3	TRBD2
TGTGCCAGCAGGAGCGGGAGTTACAATGAGCAGTTCTTC	CASRSGSYNEQFF	NA	TRBV11-2	TRBJ2-1	TRBD2
TGCAGCGTGGGGATAGGGGTGTTGACGGATGGCTACACCTTC	CSVGIGVLTDGYTF	NA	TRBV29-1	TRBJ1-2	NA
TGCGCCAGCAGTAACAGGGTAGGGGAGACCCAGTACTTC	CASSNRVGETQYF	NA	TRBV5-1	TRBJ2-5	NA
TGCGCCAGCAGCTTTGAGGGGGCGCAGAATCAGCCCCAGCATTTT	CASSFEGAQNQPQHF	NA	TRBV5-1	TRBJ1-5	TRBD1
TGCAGTGCTCGGAAGGGAGGTACGCAGTATTTT	CSARKGGTQYF	NA	TRBV20-1	TRBJ2-3	NA
TGTGCCAGCAGTGGGGGGCAGGAAGCTTTCTTT	CASSGGQEAFF	NA	TRBV6-4	TRBJ1-1	NA
TGTGCCAGCAGCCCCCCGGGAATCGGAACTGGAAACACCATATATTTT	CASSPPGIGTGNTIYF	NA	TRBV9	TRBJ1-3	NA
TGTGCCAGCAGCCCGATAGCGGGAGCCTTCCAAGAGACCCAGTACTTC	CASSPIAGAFQETQYF	NA	TRBV7-8	TRBJ2-5	TRBD2
TGTGCCAGCAAAACCGGGACAGAGTTCTCCGAGCAGTACTTC	CASKTGTEFSEQYF	NA	TRBV6-5	TRBJ2-7	TRBD1
TGTGCCATCAGTGAGTCTGCCGGGGCAGCGTCCTACGAGCAGTACTTC	CAISESAGAASYEQYF	NA	TRBV10-3	TRBJ2-7	NA
TGTGCCAGCAGTTGGGACAGCAGCGGGTACAATGAGCAGTTCTTC	CASSWDSSGYNEQFF	NA	TRBV28	TRBJ2-1	NA
TGTGCCAGCAGTTTAGAAGGGTTAGCCACTAATGAAAAACTGTTTTTT	CASSLEGLATNEKLFF	NA	TRBV28	TRBJ1-4	NA
TGTGCCAGCAGTTTAGGCCTCACCCACAATGAGCAGTTCTTC	CASSLGLTHNEQFF	once	TRBV28	TRBJ2-1	NA
TGTGCCCTAAGGAACTCGCTCTACAATGAGCAGTTCTTC	CALRNSLYNEQFF	once	TRBV7-9	TRBJ2-1	NA